The 9 T cell receptor beta chains given below trace back to one sample, sequenced in a study of molecular identifiers for immune sequencing clone quantification. TCRdb recomputed calls from the PCR reads with MiXCR, one row per CDR3 protein. The sample lists over 600,000 distinct CDR3 sequences; 15% to 20% were seen once. Material for sequencing was naive CD8+ T cells from blood, with Jurkat cell RNA spiked in. As for subset: FACS-sorted CD8+CD4-CCR7+CD45RA+ naive T cells. Receptors were obtained from a human donor in good health. Some libraries in this study had Jurkat cell RNA spiked in.

To note about this clonotype: A single base separates this from a much larger clone, so it may be a read error. This chain connects TRBV2 to TRBJ2-1; 7 bases map to TRBD2. This CDR3 has 19 amino acids. Germline loops: CDR1 SNHLY, CDR2 FYNNEI. Unmatched junction bases numbered 16, after V lost 1 base and J lost 4 bases. For the CDR3, the DNA is TGTGCCAGCAGTGAAGGGGGCCGCGCTAGCGGATCCCTTTACAATGAGCAGTTCTTC. This encodes CASSEGGRASGSLYNEQFF.

This clonotype was recorded at least ten times. The genes are TRBV5-1 and TRBJ2-7, with D hard to call. Germline V gene lookup returns CDR1 SGHRS and CDR2 YFSETQ. The CDR3 spans 14 residues. V dropped 2 bases and J dropped 1 base, with 10 bases sitting between them. This CDR3 reads CASSFHPGSYEQYF. CDR3 DNA: TGCGCCAGCAGCTTTCATCCAGGTTCCTACGAGCAGTACTTC.

This clonotype came up once. This may come from a read error, since a much larger clone is one base off. V is TRBV9 and J is TRBJ2-7, with 16 bases identical to TRBD2. The CDR3 runs 20 residues. In germline, CDR1 is SGDLS, CDR2 YYNGEE. DNA of the CDR3: TGTGCCAGCAGCGCACCCGCCGGGACTAGCGGGAGGGCCGATTCGTACGGGCAGTACTTC. Translation gives CASSAPAGTSGRADSYGQYF. Complete variable domain (other parts from reference TRBV9 and TRBJ2-7): DSGVTQTPKHLITATGQRVTLRCSPRSGDLSVYWYQQSLDQGLQFLIQYYNGEERAKGNILERFSAQQFPDLHSELNLSSLELGDSALYFCASSAPAGTSGRADSYGQYFGPGTRLTVT.

This clonotype was seen ten or more times. This chain uses TRBV7-9 with TRBJ2-2; D might be TRBD2 (5 bases). In germline, CDR1 is SEHNR, CDR2 FQNEAQ (reference sequence). V lost 10 bases, J lost 1 base, and 13 bases lay in between. This CDR3 contains 14 residues. CDR3 in DNA: TGTGCCATCCGGACCGGGGAGAACACCGGGGAGCTGTTTTTT. Residues: CAIRTGENTGELFF.

The genes are TRBV27 and TRBJ2-4; D is ambiguous. CDR3 length equals 15 residues. Germline values: CDR1 MNHEY, CDR2 SMNVEV (reference sequence). Trimming cost V 6 bases and J 0 bases, with 12 bases left between them. The CDR3 nucleotides read TGTGCCAGCAGGGATTCGCGTTTAGCCAAAAACATTCAGTACTTC. As protein: CASRDSRLAKNIQYF.

This clonotype was seen at least ten times. V and J are TRBV6-5 and TRBJ2-1; D ambiguous. Germline CDR1 reads MNHEY; CDR2 reads SVGAGI. The germline V and J ends were trimmed by 0 bases and 10 bases, with 10 bases remaining between them. This CDR3 contains 13 residues. This chain's CDR3 is CASSYSSPPEQFF. The CDR3 nucleotides read TGTGCCAGCAGTTACTCCTCCCCCCCCGAGCAGTTCTTC.

Ten or more counts support this clonotype. The chain is built from TRBV6-2 or TRBV6-3 and TRBJ2-3; D remains ambiguous. The CDR3 is made up of 15 amino acids. CDR1 MNHEY and CDR2 SVGEGT come from the germline V gene. V lost 3 bases and J 0 bases, leaving 10 bases between the germline ends. The CDR3 reads CASSYQETSTDTQYF. CDR3 bases: TGTGCCAGCAGTTATCAAGAAACTAGCACAGATACGCAGTATTTT.

The table lists this clonotype with many counts. J is TRBJ2-2 and V is TRBV6-5; D is ambiguous. This CDR3 region has 12 residues. V lost 8 bases and J 5 bases, leaving 9 bases between the germline ends. CDR1 MNHEY and CDR2 SVGAGI come from the germline V gene. CDR3 bases: TGTGCCAGCGGTTTCAGTACCGGGGAGCTGTTTTTT. Protein: CASGFSTGELFF.

In its sample, this clonotype was seen a few times. A single base separates this from a much larger clone, so it may be a read error. This chain uses TRBV4-3 with TRBJ2-5, with 7 bases identical to TRBD1. Per the germline V gene, CDR1 is LGHNA and CDR2 is YSLEER. V lost 0 bases and J lost 9; bases outside the gene matches: 10. CDR3 size: 15 residues. The CDR3 DNA is TGCGCCAGCAGCCAAGATCCTGACAGGGCTGAGGCCCAGTACTTC. This sequence encodes CASSQDPDRAEAQYF.